This T cell receptor (beta chain) was captured in a study of T cell responses to AZD1222 COVID-19 vaccine. This CDR3 region has 15 residues. Germline assignment: CDR1 PRHDT and CDR2 FYEKMQ (reference sequence). Trimming took 4 bases from V and 6 from J, leaving 16 bases between them. Profiling relied on immunoSEQ multiplex PCR, and the TCRdb table lists in-frame clones only, not all of them. The sample has 150,000 to 200,000 clones, 92% seen once. Here the sequenced sample was peripheral blood, taken on day 0 of AZD1222 vaccination. The V call is TRBV13, the J call TRBJ2-1; D is uncertain. The receptor was isolated from an adult in good health. CDR3 in amino acids: CASSSVLTPSNEQFF. For the CDR3, the DNA is TGTGCCAGCAGCTCTGTTTTGACCCCTTCCAATGAGCAGTTCTTC.